A single sample gave rise to the 9 T cell receptor beta chains below, sequenced in a study of tumor-infiltrating lymphocytes in localized non-small cell lung cancer. Assay: immunoSEQ multiplex PCR; the TCRdb copy retains only in-frame clones and omits some. The profile shows 9,500 to 15,000 clones, under 80% of them singletons. The sequencing input was lung tumor tissue. The receptors stem from a human donor with non-small cell lung cancer.

CDR3 DNA: TGTGCCGTCATATCCAGCGGGAGTACTTACGAGCAGTACTTC. Its translation is CAVISSGSTYEQYF. V and J are TRBV7-8 and TRBJ2-7; 8 positions match TRBD2. With V trimmed by 11 bases and J by 4 bases, 13 bases remained unmatched. CDR1 is SGHVS, CDR2 FQNEAQ, per germline. This CDR3 is 14 amino acids long.

V usage is TRBV10-2 and J usage is TRBJ1-1, with 10 bases that match TRBD1. The CDR3 contains 15 residues. Germline trimming cut 6 bases from V and 0 bases from J; bases unmatched to any gene: 4. Germline CDR1 reads WSHSY; CDR2 reads SAAADI. CDR3 sequence: CASRRDRGMNTEAFF. CDR3 nucleotide sequence: TGCGCCAGCAGGAGGGACAGGGGAATGAACACTGAAGCTTTCTTT.

The chain employs TRBV5-1 and TRBJ2-2; 7 bases are shared with TRBD1. CDR1 and CDR2 from the germline V gene are SGHRS and YFSETQ. The CDR3 covers 17 residues. The V segment lost 2 bases and the J segment 4 bases; nucleotides outside the gene matches: 11. The CDR3 here is CASSLNAPGQSTGELFF. In DNA, the CDR3 is TGCGCCAGCAGCTTAAACGCTCCGGGACAGTCCACCGGGGAGCTGTTTTTT.

CDR3 protein: CASMGGVLNTEAFF. The DNA for the CDR3 is TGTGCCAGTATGGGAGGGGTTTTGAACACTGAAGCTTTCTTT. This chain links TRBV19 with TRBJ1-1; a weak D match, TRBD1 (5 bases). Between the trimmed V and J ends, which lost 7 bases and 0 bases, there was a span of 12 bases. This CDR3 comprises 14 residues. Germline V lookup: CDR1 LNHDA, CDR2 SQIVND (reference sequence).

CDR3 region: CAWSHRDGQPQHF. CDR3 coding DNA: TGTGCCTGGAGTCACAGGGACGGCCAGCCCCAGCATTTT. The rearrangement links TRBV30 to TRBJ1-5; TRBD1 might be the D (6 bases). Germline values: CDR1 GTSNPN, CDR2 SVGIG (reference sequence). The ends were cut back, 2 bases at V and 7 bases at J, with 12 bases in the middle. This CDR3 is built from 13 residues.

J is TRBJ1-2 and V is TRBV2; D remains unclear. The CDR3 has 14 residues. Germline V lookup: CDR1 SNHLY, CDR2 FYNNEI. The V end lost 6 bases, the J end lost 8 bases, and 19 bases lay between the germline ends. In DNA, the CDR3 is TGTGCCAGCAGAGCCGGGGATCTCGATGGAGGCTACACCTTC. It codes for CASRAGDLDGGYTF.

The chain is built from TRBV7-2 and TRBJ2-3; 11 bases map to TRBD2. CDR1 SGHTA and CDR2 FQGNSA come from the germline V gene. V was clipped by 1 base and J by 4 bases; unmatched bases: 1. The CDR3 is 15 amino acids. DNA of the CDR3: TGTGCCAGCAGCTTAGTAGCGGGAGGGGCAGATACGCAGTATTTT. This encodes CASSLVAGGADTQYF.

Sample share makes this clone medium-sized. V gene TRBV7-8 combines with J gene TRBJ2-1; the match to TRBD2 covers 14 bases. The CDR3 has 15 residues. Germline V lookup: CDR1 SGHVS, CDR2 FQNEAQ. The V segment lost 4 bases and the J segment 8 bases; nucleotides outside the gene matches: 4. CDR3 amino acids: CASSSGTSGRDEQFF. As DNA, the CDR3 is TGTGCCAGCAGCTCCGGGACTAGCGGGAGAGATGAGCAGTTCTTC.

CDR3 DNA sequence: TGTGCCAGCAGTTTAATGGGCGGGACACCACAAGAGACCCAGTACTTC. It specifies CASSLMGGTPQETQYF. The gene calls are TRBV28 and TRBJ2-5; D assignment may be TRBD1 or TRBD2 (6 bases each). Germline-derived CDR1 and CDR2 are MDHEN and SYDVKM. Trimming shortened V by 2 bases and J by 2 bases, and 15 bases separated the two germline ends. This CDR3 has 16 residues.